This is a list of T cell receptor beta chains from one sample in a study of blood T cells in healthy people across ages. In TCRdb, the 5' RACE reads were re-called with MiXCR into one record per CDR3 protein. This table holds about 620,000 distinct CDR3 sequences, 52% found once. The sequenced sample was blood. Receptors originate from a woman of 80 years or more in good health. Each CDR3 is given with its conserved first and last residue. A D gene is named only where the DNA matches it firmly. A row's size may be missing; if present it is once, few, many or a size class.

>TRBD1|13|TRBV3-1|many|TRBJ2-5
TGTGCCAGCAGCTACAGGGGAAGGGAGACCCAGTACTTC
CASSYRGRETQYF
>-|15|TRBV25-1|-|TRBJ2-1
TGTGCCAGCAGCGGGCTTGGAGGTTGGAACAATGAGCAGTTCTTC
CASSGLGGWNNEQFF
>TRBD1|14|TRBV2|once|TRBJ1-6
TGTGCCAGCATGGGGACAGCTGATAATTCACCCCTCCACTTT
CASMGTADNSPLHF
>-|12|TRBV29-1|-|TRBJ1-2
TGCAGCGCCCAGGTTTTTAGCTATGGCTACACCTTC
CSAQVFSYGYTF
>TRBD1|14|TRBV28|-|TRBJ2-1
TGTGCCAGCAGCCTTACAGGGGTCTACAATGAGCAGTTCTTC
CASSLTGVYNEQFF
>-|13|TRBV6-1|-|TRBJ2-7
TGTGCCAGCAGTGGGCAGGCCTACAATGAGCAGTACTTC
CASSGQAYNEQYF
>-|15|TRBV20-1|-|TRBJ2-5
TGCAGTGCTCCTTCCGGGCCCCCTATTCAAGAGACCCAGTACTTC
CSAPSGPPIQETQYF
>-|15|TRBV6-1|-|TRBJ1-1
TGTGCCAGCAGTGAAGGGGGCATCGGGCACACTGAAGCTTTCTTT
CASSEGGIGHTEAFF
>TRBD1|15|TRBV7-2|once|TRBJ2-2
TGTGCCAGCAGCATCGGGACAGCGAACAGAGGGGAGCTGTTTTTT
CASSIGTANRGELFF
>TRBD1|11|TRBV28|many|TRBJ2-7
TGTGCCATCGACAGGGGCTACGAGCAGTACTTC
CAIDRGYEQYF
>-|16|TRBV4-1|once|TRBJ1-2
TGCGCCAGCAGCCAAGCCTCGTACAGGGACCACTATGGCTACACCTTC
CASSQASYRDHYGYTF
>TRBD1|14|TRBV29-1|-|TRBJ2-7
TGTAGCGTTTCCTCAGGGGGCCAGTTTAACGAGCAGTACTTC
CSVSSGGQFNEQYF
>-|13|TRBV4-2|-|TRBJ2-1
TGTGCCAGCAGCCAAGATAGGGCCAACGGGCAGTTCTTC
CASSQDRANGQFF
>-|13|TRBV29-1|-|TRBJ2-1
TGCAGCGTTGTACCCAGGGGGGACAATGAGCAGTTCTTC
CSVVPRGDNEQFF
>-|12|TRBV7-2|-|TRBJ2-6
TGTGCCAGCAGCTTACAGGAAAACGTCCTGACTTTC
CASSLQENVLTF
>-|15|TRBV27|-|TRBJ2-7
TGTGCCAGCAGTTTATACGGGGTAAGCTCCTACGAGCAGTACTTC
CASSLYGVSSYEQYF
>-|10|TRBV6-1|many|TRBJ2-3
TGTGCCAGCGGTCCTGATACGCAGTATTTT
CASGPDTQYF
>TRBD1|16|TRBV9|-|TRBJ2-6
TGTGCCAGCAGCCCGGACAGGTGGGCTGGGGCCAACGTCCTGACTTTC
CASSPDRWAGANVLTF
>-|14|TRBV4-3|-|TRBJ2-5
TGCGCCAGCAGCCAAACCGGGACACAAGAGACCCAGTACTTC
CASSQTGTQETQYF
>-|14|TRBV6-4|-|TRBJ2-1
TGTGCCAGCAGTGGCGGCGCTACCCCATATAAGCAGTTCTTC
CASSGGATPYKQFF
>-|12|TRBV12-3/TRBV12-4|-|TRBJ1-3
TGTGCCAGCAGGGTGGTCGGAAACACCATATATTTT
CASRVVGNTIYF
>TRBD1|14|TRBV7-9|-|TRBJ1-1
TGTGCCAGCAGTAAACAGGGGGGTCACACTGAAGCTTTCTTT
CASSKQGGHTEAFF
>TRBD1|15|TRBV4-1|-|TRBJ1-6
TGCGCCAGCAGCCAGCTCGACAGGGATGATTCACCCCTCCACTTT
CASSQLDRDDSPLHF
>-|14|TRBV7-2|many|TRBJ2-3
TGTGCCAGTCAAAGGACACATTCACCAGATACGCAGTATTTT
CASQRTHSPDTQYF
>TRBD2|16|TRBV13|few|TRBJ2-3
TGTGCCAGCAGCTTAAGAGCGGGGGCGGCCGGTGATACGCAGTATTTT
CASSLRAGAAGDTQYF
>TRBD1|13|TRBV12-3/TRBV12-4|-|TRBJ1-2
TGTGCCAGCAGTTCAGGGGGCAGGTATGGCTACACCTTC
CASSSGGRYGYTF
>TRBD2|16|TRBV12-3/TRBV12-4|-|TRBJ2-1
TGTGCCAGCAGTTTAACGGCTAGCGGGCGGAACAATGAGCAGTTCTTC
CASSLTASGRNNEQFF
>-|16|TRBV5-5|-|TRBJ2-6
TGTGCCAGCACCCCTTGGCAGAACTCTGGGGCCAACGTCCTGACTTTC
CASTPWQNSGANVLTF
>-|13|TRBV3-1|-|TRBJ1-6
TGTGCCAGCAGCCAAGACCCAAATTCACCCCTCCACTTT
CASSQDPNSPLHF
>-|14|TRBV5-1|-|TRBJ1-1
TGCGCCAGCAGCCGACAAACTATGAACACTGAAGCTTTCTTT
CASSRQTMNTEAFF
>TRBD1|16|TRBV29-1|-|TRBJ2-7
TGCAGCGTTGCAATCCCCAGGACAGGGAGCTCCTACGAGCAGTACTTC
CSVAIPRTGSSYEQYF
>-|12|TRBV3-1|once|TRBJ1-2
TGTGCCAGCAGCCAAGATGTTAGTGGCTACACCTTC
CASSQDVSGYTF
>TRBD1|14|TRBV7-8|-|TRBJ2-2
TGTGCCAGCAGCTCCCAGGGGGCTCCCGGGGAGCTGTTTTTT
CASSSQGAPGELFF
>TRBD1|12|TRBV20-1|-|TRBJ2-3
TGCAGTGCTCAGGGGGTCCCAGATACGCAGTATTTT
CSAQGVPDTQYF
>-|14|TRBV5-1|few|TRBJ1-6
TGCGCCAGCAGCCTCGGGGAAGGGGATTCACCCCTCCACTTT
CASSLGEGDSPLHF
>-|11|TRBV15|many|TRBJ2-5
TGTGCCACCAGCCGGGGAGAGACCCAGTACTTC
CATSRGETQYF
>-|15|TRBV20-1|-|TRBJ2-7
TGCAGTGCTAGAGGTTTGAACCGCGAGGGGTCCGAGCAGTACTTC
CSARGLNREGSEQYF
>-|14|TRBV6-1|many|TRBJ1-5
TGTGCCAGCAGTGGGGGGGTGCGCAATCAGCCCCAGCATTTT
CASSGGVRNQPQHF
>-|12|TRBV12-3/TRBV12-4|-|TRBJ2-7
TGTGCCAGCAGTTTCCCCAGGTACGAGCAGTACTTC
CASSFPRYEQYF
>-|13|TRBV5-1|-|TRBJ2-1
TGCGCCAGCAGCTTGGCCGTGGACAATGAGCAGTTCTTC
CASSLAVDNEQFF
>-|14|TRBV29-1|-|TRBJ2-1
TGCAGCGCCAGTCTTCTGACAGTTTTAAGTGAGCAGTTCTTC
CSASLLTVLSEQFF
>TRBD1|15|TRBV12-3/TRBV12-4|-|TRBJ2-3
TGTGCCAGCAGCCCCGACAGGGTCACAGCGGATACGCAGTATTTT
CASSPDRVTADTQYF
>TRBD1|13|TRBV7-9|many|TRBJ1-1
TGTGCCAGCAGCACGGACAGGCGGACTGAAGCTTTCTTT
CASSTDRRTEAFF
>TRBD2|18|TRBV9|few|TRBJ2-7
TGTGCCAGCAGCGTCACCTCTAGCGGGAGGGCATCCTACAATGAGCAGTACTTC
CASSVTSSGRASYNEQYF
>-|13|TRBV20-1|-|TRBJ1-1
TGCAGTGCCATGACAGGAACGAACACTGAAGCTTTCTTT
CSAMTGTNTEAFF
>-|17|TRBV10-3|-|TRBJ1-5
TGTGCCATCAGTGGTCGTCCGGGAGGGAATAGCAATCAGCCCCAGCATTTT
CAISGRPGGNSNQPQHF
>TRBD1|13|TRBV5-1|few|TRBJ2-1
TGCGCCAGCAGCGGGACAGGGTCGGATGAGCAGTTCTTC
CASSGTGSDEQFF
>TRBD1|16|TRBV10-3|-|TRBJ2-7
TGTGCCATCAGTGAGACCTCAGGGGGCTTCGGCTACGAGCAGTACTTC
CAISETSGGFGYEQYF
>-|14|TRBV12-3/TRBV12-4|-|TRBJ2-7
TGTGCCAGCAGTACACAGGGTGGGGCCTACGAGCAGTACTTC
CASSTQGGAYEQYF
>TRBD2|13|TRBV20-1|many|TRBJ2-7
TGCAGTGCCGGGGGGACTAGCTACGATGAGCAGTACTTC
CSAGGTSYDEQYF
>TRBD2|15|TRBV5-1|-|TRBJ2-2
TGCGCCAGCGACCCTAGCGGAGCGAACACCGGGGAGCTGTTTTTT
CASDPSGANTGELFF
>TRBD2|15|TRBV28|-|TRBJ2-3
TGTGCCAGCAGTGTCAATCGGGGTAGCGGGGATACGCAGTATTTT
CASSVNRGSGDTQYF